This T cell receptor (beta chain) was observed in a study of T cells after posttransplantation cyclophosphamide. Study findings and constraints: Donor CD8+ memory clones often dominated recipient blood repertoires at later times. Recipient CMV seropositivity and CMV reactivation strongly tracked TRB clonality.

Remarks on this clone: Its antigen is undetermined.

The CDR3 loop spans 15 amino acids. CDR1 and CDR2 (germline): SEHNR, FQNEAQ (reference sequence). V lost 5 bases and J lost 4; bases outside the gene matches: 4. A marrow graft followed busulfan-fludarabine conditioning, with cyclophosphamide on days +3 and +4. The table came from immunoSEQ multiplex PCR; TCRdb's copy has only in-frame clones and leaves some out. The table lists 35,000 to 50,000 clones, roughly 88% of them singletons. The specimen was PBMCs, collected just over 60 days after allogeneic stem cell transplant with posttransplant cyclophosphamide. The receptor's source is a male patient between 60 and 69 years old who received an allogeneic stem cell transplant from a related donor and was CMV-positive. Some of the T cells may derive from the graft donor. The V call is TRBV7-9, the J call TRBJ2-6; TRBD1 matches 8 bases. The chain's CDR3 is CASSKTGVGANVLTF. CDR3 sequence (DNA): TGTGCCAGCAGCAAGACAGGGGTAGGGGCCAACGTCCTGACTTTC.